One and the same sample provided the 30 T cell receptor beta chains below, sequenced in a study of Ad26.COV2.S vaccination and SARS-CoV-2 variants. Profiling relied on immunoSEQ multiplex PCR, and the TCRdb table lists in-frame clones only, not all of them. Altogether about 350,000 clones are present, about 87% being singletons, with the ten largest covering roughly 6%. Treatment defined: about 20 received Ad26.COV2.S at low or high dose, single or two shots; about five received placebo; per-sample allocation not given. Sample collection was performed on day 63 after the first vaccine or placebo injection. The specimen was peripheral blood, collected in a trial of Ad26.COV2.S vaccine versus placebo. The receptors were gathered from a person between 18 and 65 years old who received the Ad26.COV2.S COVID-19 vaccine or a placebo.

The rearrangement links TRBV5-1 to TRBJ2-5; the D gene is possibly TRBD1 (6 bases). V shed 0 bases and J shed 2 bases, with 14 bases lying between them. The CDR3 consists of 16 residues. CDR1 is SGHRS and CDR2 is YFSETQ in the germline V gene. CDR3 protein: CASSLAGHALQETQYF. The DNA for the CDR3 is TGCGCCAGCAGCTTGGCGGGACACGCCCTTCAAGAGACCCAGTACTTC.

The V gene is TRBV2, the J gene TRBJ1-5; 8 nucleotides agree with TRBD1. The CDR3 is 16 residues long. Unmatched junction bases numbered 6, after V lost 4 bases and J lost 1 base. CDR1 is SNHLY, CDR2 FYNNEI, per germline. CDR3 residues: CASSAAGGMSNQPQHF. Here the CDR3 DNA reads TGTGCCAGCAGTGCCGCAGGGGGCATGAGCAATCAGCCCCAGCATTTT. The variable domain in full, with the rest retrieved from reference TRBV2 and TRBJ1-5, is EPEVTQTPSHQVTQMGQEVILRCVPISNHLYFYWYRQILGQKVEFLVSFYNNEISEKSEIFDDQFSVERPDGSNFTLKIRSTKLEDSAMYFCASSAAGGMSNQPQHFGDGTRLSIL.

CDR3 residues: CASSQEGAQGFINQPQHF. The CDR3 DNA reads as TGTGCCAGCAGCCAAGAGGGTGCCCAGGGTTTTATTAATCAGCCCCAGCATTTT. The gene calls are TRBV4-2 and TRBJ1-5; TRBD1 is a possible D gene (5 bases). This CDR3 region has 18 residues. Trimming pared 0 bases from V and 4 bases from J, leaving 19 bases between. CDR1 and CDR2 (germline): LGHNA, YNFKEQ.

The V and J genes are TRBV7-3 and TRBJ1-1, with D maybe TRBD1 (5 bases). The ends were cut back, 5 bases at V and 4 bases at J, with 14 bases in the middle. The CDR3 sequence is 14 residues long. The germline CDR1 and CDR2 sequences are SGHTA and FQGTGA. The CDR3 sequence: CASSAQGRGTEAFF. The DNA for the CDR3 is TGTGCCAGCAGCGCCCAGGGACGGGGCACTGAAGCTTTCTTT.

The gene calls are TRBV20-1 and TRBJ1-1; TRBD1 might be the D (5 bases). Trimming stripped 3 bases from V and 10 bases from J, with 9 bases between. The CDR3 spans 10 residues. Germline values: CDR1 DFQATT, CDR2 SNEGSKA (reference sequence). CDR3 loop: CSARGLSAFF. The CDR3 DNA follows: TGCAGTGCTAGGGGGCTTTCAGCTTTCTTT.

V is TRBV11-2 and J is TRBJ2-7, with D maybe TRBD1 (5 bases). Trimming removed 5 bases from V and 2 bases from J, with 13 bases in between. Germline loops: CDR1 SGHAT, CDR2 FQNNGV. The CDR3 extends over 14 amino acids. The CDR3 protein is CASSPRRQTYEQYF. The CDR3 nucleotides read TGTGCCAGCAGCCCCCGGAGACAGACCTACGAGCAGTACTTC.

Points on this clone: The sample contains more than one DNA sequence encoding this CDR3. The CDR3 DNA follows: TGTGCCAGTAGTATAACAGGTAGCAATCAGCCCCAGCATTTT. Its translation: CASSITGSNQPQHF. The rearrangement joins TRBV19 to TRBJ1-5; a weak D match, TRBD1 (5 bases). The CDR3 has 14 amino acids. V lost 2 bases and J lost 0, with 5 bases in between. The germline V gene has CDR1 LNHDA and CDR2 SQIVND (reference sequence). The entire variable domain, with the rest obtained from reference TRBV19 and TRBJ1-5, is as follows: DGGITQSPKYLFRKEGQNVTLSCEQNLNHDAMYWYRQDPGQGLRLIYYSQIVNDFQKGDIAEGYSVSREKKESFPLTVTSAQKNPTAFYLCASSITGSNQPQHFGDGTRLSIL.

In its sample, this clone was seen once. This chain uses TRBV7-9 with TRBJ2-2; D not certain. The CDR3 spans 13 residues. The germline CDR1 and CDR2 sequences are SEHNR and FQNEAQ (reference sequence). Trimming pared 2 bases from V and 6 bases from J, leaving 7 bases between. The DNA of the CDR3 is TGTGCCAGCAGCTTAACGGTATCCGGGGAGCTGTTTTTT. It yields the protein CASSLTVSGELFF.

The chain carries TRBV2 and TRBJ1-2; D is unclear. CDR3 length: 13 amino acids. With 0 bases removed from V and 4 bases from J, the gap between germline ends came to 6 bases. From germline, CDR1 is SNHLY and CDR2 FYNNEI. The CDR3 loop reads CASSEASVYGYTF. The CDR3 coding sequence is TGTGCCAGCAGTGAAGCTTCAGTCTATGGCTACACCTTC.

With respect to this clone: Compared with germline, one end of the junction differs, possibly owing to a read error. The V and J genes are TRBV7-8 and TRBJ1-6, with D unclear. This CDR3 contains 14 residues. Germline V gene data show CDR1 as SGHVS and CDR2 as FQNEAQ. The chain's CDR3 is CASRLESGNSPLHF. CDR3 bases: TGTGCCAGCAGATTAGAGTCTGGAAATTCACCCCTCCACTTT.

Of note for this clone: The same CDR3 is also encoded by other DNA sequences in this sample. The V and J genes are TRBV5-1 and TRBJ2-5; the D is unclear. The CDR3 loop spans 12 amino acids. Looked up from germline, CDR1 is SGHRS and CDR2 is YFSETQ. V lost 0 bases, J lost 3 bases, and 3 bases lay in between. CDR3 sequence (DNA): TGCGCCAGCAGCTTGGGCAAAGAGACCCAGTACTTC. This encodes CASSLGKETQYF.

The gene calls are TRBV27 and TRBJ1-5; 7 bases fit TRBD1. The CDR3 length is 17 residues. After removal of 5 bases from V and 3 bases from J, the junction contained 13 bases not matched to a gene. The germline V gene has CDR1 MNHEY and CDR2 SMNVEV (reference sequence). For the CDR3, the DNA is TGTGCCAGCAGTACACAGGGGCCACGGGGGCCCAATCAGCCCCAGCATTTT. This codes for CASSTQGPRGPNQPQHF.

This sequence joins TRBV6-5 and TRBJ2-7, with no clear D. The V end was cut by 2 bases, the J end by 2 bases, with 13 bases between. The CDR3 is 15 amino acids. The germline V gene encodes CDR1 MNHEY and CDR2 SVGAGI. The CDR3 region is CASSYRALQPYEQYF. The CDR3 nucleotides are TGTGCCAGCAGTTACAGGGCACTCCAACCCTACGAGCAGTACTTC.

The rearrangement links TRBV28 to TRBJ1-6, with TRBD1 matching 8 bases. This CDR3 contains 14 residues. CDR1 is MDHEN, CDR2 SYDVKM, per germline. Unmatched junction bases numbered 2, after V lost 3 bases and J lost 7 bases. The CDR3 sequence is CASSLWDRNSPLHF. The CDR3 nucleotides read TGTGCCAGCAGTTTGTGGGACAGGAATTCACCCCTCCACTTT.

This clone came up many times. The rearrangement uses TRBV4-1 and TRBJ2-7; 13 positions match TRBD2. The germline V gene encodes CDR1 MGHRA and CDR2 YSYEKL. V gave up 6 bases and J gave up 1 base; unmatched junction bases: 12. This CDR3 is 18 amino acids long. This CDR3 reads CASRFRLAGGEGSYEQYF. DNA for the CDR3: TGCGCCAGCAGATTTAGACTAGCGGGAGGTGAAGGGTCCTACGAGCAGTACTTC.

This clone was seen a handful of times. This rearrangement joins TRBV7-3 to TRBJ2-3; 8 bases match TRBD2. Per germline, CDR1 SGHTA and CDR2 FQGTGA. V lost 3 bases and J lost 1; bases outside the gene matches: 6. This CDR3 has 16 residues. The CDR3 protein is CASSFSGEPRTDTQYF. CDR3 coding DNA: TGTGCCAGCAGCTTTAGCGGGGAACCCCGCACAGATACGCAGTATTTT.

The V gene is TRBV6-5, the J gene TRBJ1-4, with no clear D. Germline assignment: CDR1 MNHEY and CDR2 SVGAGI. The ends were cut back, 8 bases at V and 8 bases at J, with 15 bases in the middle. This CDR3 has 13 residues. The CDR3 bases are TGTGCCAGCTACAGAAGTCTGAACGAAAAACTGTTTTTT. It is translated as CASYRSLNEKLFF.

The chain links TRBV4-1 to TRBJ2-7; 10 bases are a match to TRBD2. CDR1 and CDR2 (germline): MGHRA, YSYEKL. The trim removed 4 bases at V and 0 bases at J, leaving 6 bases unmatched. The CDR3 length is 16 residues. DNA of the CDR3: TGCGCCAGCAGCCTCGGACTAGCGGAGATCTCCTACGAGCAGTACTTC. This encodes CASSLGLAEISYEQYF.

The V gene is TRBV6-1, the J gene TRBJ1-3; no reliable D call. Germline V lookup: CDR1 MNHNS, CDR2 SASEGT. Trimming pared 2 bases from V and 3 bases from J, leaving 2 bases between. This CDR3 has 12 amino acids. CDR3 amino acids: CASSENGNTIYF. In DNA form, the CDR3 reads TGTGCCAGCAGTGAAAATGGAAACACCATATATTTT.

The chain links TRBV20-1 to TRBJ1-1, with D hard to call. The CDR3 sequence is 11 residues long. The germline V gene encodes CDR1 DFQATT and CDR2 SNEGSKA (reference sequence). The V end was cut by 4 bases, the J end by 3 bases, with 6 bases between. CDR3 amino acids: CSANIYTEAFF. CDR3 sequence (DNA): TGCAGTGCTAATATTTACACTGAAGCTTTCTTT.

This rearrangement joins TRBV6-6 to TRBJ2-6; D is undetermined. The CDR3 consists of 16 residues. Trimming took 0 bases from V and 2 from J, leaving 8 bases between them. From germline, CDR1 is MNHNY and CDR2 SVGAGI (reference sequence). CDR3 sequence: CASSYSSGPGANVLTF. In nucleotides, the CDR3 is TGTGCCAGCAGTTACTCATCGGGCCCTGGGGCCAACGTCCTGACTTTC.

This chain connects TRBV12-5 to TRBJ2-1; D tentatively fits TRBD1 or TRBD2 (5 bases each). CDR3 length: 14 amino acids. Germline assignment: CDR1 LGHNT and CDR2 FRNRAP. Trimming removed 6 bases at V and 3 bases at J, with 12 bases between. The CDR3 region is CASGSRDGYNEQFF. CDR3 in DNA: TGTGCTAGTGGAAGCCGGGACGGCTACAATGAGCAGTTCTTC.

The CDR3 here is CAWSVGRGYGHEQYF. CDR3 in DNA: TGTGCCTGGAGTGTTGGCAGGGGTTATGGCCACGAGCAGTACTTC. The chain joins TRBV30 to TRBJ2-7, with D perhaps matching TRBD1 (6 bases). Germline-derived CDR1 and CDR2 are GTSNPN and SVGIG (reference sequence). V was trimmed by 0 bases and J by 5 bases, leaving 17 bases between them. The CDR3 is 15 residues long. Together with reference TRBV30 and TRBJ2-7, the CDR3 gives the full variable domain: SQTIHQWPATLVQPVGSPLSLECTVEGTSNPNLYWYRQAAGRGLQLLFYSVGIGQISSEVPQNLSASRPQDRQFILSSKKLLLSDSGFYLCAWSVGRGYGHEQYFGPGTRLTVT.

This sequence joins TRBV4-1 and TRBJ2-1; TRBD2 matches at 13 bases. Looked up from germline, CDR1 is MGHRA and CDR2 is YSYEKL. The junction had 5 bases not matched to a gene; V was cut back by 4 bases and J by 8 bases. The CDR3 is 15 amino acids. Here the CDR3 reads CASSPTSGGAYEQFF. The CDR3 DNA sequence: TGCGCCAGCAGCCCTACTAGCGGGGGGGCATATGAGCAGTTCTTC.

V usage is TRBV5-5 and J usage is TRBJ1-5, with D possibly TRBD1 on 6 matching bases. This CDR3 region has 15 residues. The germline gives CDR1 SGHKS, CDR2 YYEKEE (reference sequence). The V gene lost 4 bases and the J gene lost 2 bases, with 13 bases spanning the gap. Here the CDR3 reads CASSPLGTRNQPQHF. DNA for the CDR3: TGTGCCAGCAGCCCCCTGGGGACACGCAATCAGCCCCAGCATTTT.

This chain uses TRBV18 with TRBJ2-7, with 8 bases identical to TRBD1. CDR1 is KGHSH and CDR2 is LQKENI in the germline V gene. The CDR3 covers 12 residues. Trimming took 3 bases from V and 5 from J; bases not matched to a gene: 0. CDR3 sequence: CASSPTGDEQYF. The CDR3 bases are TGTGCCAGCTCACCGACAGGGGACGAGCAGTACTTC.

The chain carries TRBV19 and TRBJ2-5; perhaps TRBD2 as D (5 bases). V dropped 4 bases and J dropped 7 bases, with 22 bases sitting between them. The CDR3 runs to 16 residues. Germline lookup yields CDR1 LNHDA and CDR2 SQIVND (reference sequence). CDR3 nucleotide sequence: TGTGCCAGTAGTAAATCCCAGGACTCGAAATGGGGGACCCAGTACTTC. This translates into CASSKSQDSKWGTQYF.

Here the CDR3 reads CASSIRQGATGANVLTF. The CDR3 coding sequence is TGTGCCAGCAGCATCAGACAGGGGGCTACTGGGGCCAACGTCCTGACTTTC. This chain uses TRBV9 with TRBJ2-6; TRBD1 matches at 10 bases. This CDR3 spans 17 amino acids. Germline V gives CDR1 SGDLS, CDR2 YYNGEE. V lost 4 bases and J lost 2; bases outside the gene matches: 6.

The chain links TRBV10-3 to TRBJ1-2; D gene unclear. Germline loops: CDR1 ENHRY, CDR2 SYGVKD. V dropped 1 base and J dropped 2 bases, with 8 bases sitting between them. This CDR3 is built from 14 residues. The CDR3, as DNA: TGTGCCATCAGTGAGTACCCCAGCAACTATGGCTACACCTTC. This codes for CAISEYPSNYGYTF.

This clone was recorded once. This sequence joins TRBV27 and TRBJ1-5; 10 bases match TRBD1. Germline V gives CDR1 MNHEY, CDR2 SMNVEV (reference sequence). V gave up 1 base and J gave up 4 bases; unmatched junction bases: 1. The CDR3 has 15 residues. This chain's CDR3 is CASSLLGQGNQPQHF. The CDR3 DNA reads TGTGCCAGCAGTTTATTGGGACAGGGGAATCAGCCCCAGCATTTT.